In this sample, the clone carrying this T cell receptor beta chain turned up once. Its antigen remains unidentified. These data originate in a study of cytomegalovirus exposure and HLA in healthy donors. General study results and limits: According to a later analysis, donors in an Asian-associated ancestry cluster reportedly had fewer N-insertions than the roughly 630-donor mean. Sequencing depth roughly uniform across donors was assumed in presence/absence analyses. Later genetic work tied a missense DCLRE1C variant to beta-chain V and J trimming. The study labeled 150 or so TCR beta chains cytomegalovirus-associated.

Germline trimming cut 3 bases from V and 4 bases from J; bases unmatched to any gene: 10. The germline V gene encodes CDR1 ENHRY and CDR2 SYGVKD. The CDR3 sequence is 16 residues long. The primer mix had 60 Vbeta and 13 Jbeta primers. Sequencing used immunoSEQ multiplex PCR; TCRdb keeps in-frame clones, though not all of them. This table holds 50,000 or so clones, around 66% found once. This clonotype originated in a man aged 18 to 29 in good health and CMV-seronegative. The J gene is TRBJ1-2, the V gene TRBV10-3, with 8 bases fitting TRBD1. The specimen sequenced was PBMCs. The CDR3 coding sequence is TGTGCCATCAGTGACATCCTCGGACAGGGAGGCTATGGCTACACCTTC. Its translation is CAISDILGQGGYGYTF.